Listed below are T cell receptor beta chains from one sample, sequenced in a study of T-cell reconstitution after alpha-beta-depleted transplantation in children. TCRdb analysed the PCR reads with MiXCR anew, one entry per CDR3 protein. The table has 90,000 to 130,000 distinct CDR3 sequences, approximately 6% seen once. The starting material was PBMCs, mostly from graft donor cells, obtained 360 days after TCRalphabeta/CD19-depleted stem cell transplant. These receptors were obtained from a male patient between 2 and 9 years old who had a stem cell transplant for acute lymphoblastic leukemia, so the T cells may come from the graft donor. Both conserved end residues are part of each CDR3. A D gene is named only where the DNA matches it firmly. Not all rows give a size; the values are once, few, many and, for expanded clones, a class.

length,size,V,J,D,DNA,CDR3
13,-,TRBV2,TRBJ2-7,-,TGTGCCAGCAGTGAAGAAAGGGGATACGAGCAGTACTTC,CASSEERGYEQYF
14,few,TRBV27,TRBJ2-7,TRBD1,TGTGCCAGCCGAACGGGACAGGGGCCTTCCGAGCAGTACTTC,CASRTGQGPSEQYF
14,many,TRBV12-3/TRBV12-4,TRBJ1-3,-,TGTGCCAGCAGTTCGGGGGCGCCTGGAAACACCATATATTTT,CASSSGAPGNTIYF
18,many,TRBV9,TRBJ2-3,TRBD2,TGTGCCAGCAGCGTAGGAAATAGCGGGGGGGCCGGTACAGATACGCAGTATTTT,CASSVGNSGGAGTDTQYF
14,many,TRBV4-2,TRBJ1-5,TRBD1,TGTGCCAGCAGCCAACGCAGGGGGAATCAGCCCCAGCATTTT,CASSQRRGNQPQHF
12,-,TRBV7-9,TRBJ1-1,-,TGTGCCAGCAGACAGGGTGCCACTGAAGCTTTCTTT,CASRQGATEAFF
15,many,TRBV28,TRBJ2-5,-,TGTGCCAGCAGTTTATCGTTCCCCCCGCGAGAGACCCAGTACTTC,CASSLSFPPRETQYF
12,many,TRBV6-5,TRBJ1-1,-,TGTGCCAGCAGTTACTCGAATGGAAGAGCTTTCTTT,CASSYSNGRAFF
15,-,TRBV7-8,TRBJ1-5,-,TGTGCCAGCTCTGGGGGGGAGGTTGGCAATCAGCCCCAGCATTTT,CASSGGEVGNQPQHF
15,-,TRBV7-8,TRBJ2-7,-,TGTGCCAGCAGCTTATCCGCTGGAAGCTCCTACGAGCAGTACTTC,CASSLSAGSSYEQYF
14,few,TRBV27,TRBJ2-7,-,TGTGCCAGCAGTCTACAGGGTAGGGCTTACGAGCAGTACTTC,CASSLQGRAYEQYF
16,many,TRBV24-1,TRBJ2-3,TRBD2,TGTGCCACCAGTGAGACTAGCGGGAGCCTCACAGATACGCAGTATTTT,CATSETSGSLTDTQYF
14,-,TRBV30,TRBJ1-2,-,TGTGCCTGGAGTGCGGGGTGGGGCGACTATGGCTACACCTTC,CAWSAGWGDYGYTF
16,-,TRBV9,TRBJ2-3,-,TGTGCCAGCAGCATGAGACAGGGACGCGGGGGAGATACGCAGTATTTT,CASSMRQGRGGDTQYF
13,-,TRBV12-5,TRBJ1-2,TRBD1,TGTGCTAGTGCCGAGGGAGGGGGCGTGCGCTACACCTTC,CASAEGGGVRYTF
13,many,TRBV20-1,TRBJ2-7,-,TGCAGTGCTAGAGTTAGCAGGGGAAGCGAGCAGTACTTC,CSARVSRGSEQYF
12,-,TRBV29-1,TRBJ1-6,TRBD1,TGCAGCGTTAAGTCAGGGGGTTCACCCCTCCACTTT,CSVKSGGSPLHF
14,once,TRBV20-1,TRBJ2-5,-,TGCAGTGCTAGGAGTGGACAGGGAGGGGAGACCCAGTACTTC,CSARSGQGGETQYF
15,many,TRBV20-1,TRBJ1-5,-,TGCAGTGGTAGAGGCTTGGGGCCGCGGAATCAGCCCCAGCATTTT,CSGRGLGPRNQPQHF
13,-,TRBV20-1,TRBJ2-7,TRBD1,TGCAGTGCTGGGGACAGCCACTCCTACGAGCAGTACTTC,CSAGDSHSYEQYF
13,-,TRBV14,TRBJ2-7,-,TGTGCCAGCAGCCAACACCCTCTCTACGAGCAGTACTTC,CASSQHPLYEQYF
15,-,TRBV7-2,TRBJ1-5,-,TGTGCCAGCAGCCTGACAGTGTCGAGGAATCAGCCCCAGCATTTT,CASSLTVSRNQPQHF
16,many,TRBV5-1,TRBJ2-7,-,TGCGCCAGCAGCTTGGTACGAGCGGGCGGAACCTACGAGCAGTACTTC,CASSLVRAGGTYEQYF
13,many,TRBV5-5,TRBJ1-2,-,TGTGCCAGCAGCCTAGGGACAATCTATGGCTACACCTTC,CASSLGTIYGYTF
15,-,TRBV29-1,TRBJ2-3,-,TGCAGCGTTGATGGGGGGGCCTCCTCCACAGATACGCAGTATTTT,CSVDGGASSTDTQYF
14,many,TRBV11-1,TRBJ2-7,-,TGTGCCAGCAGCTTAGGCTCCCTTTCCTACGAGCAGTACTTC,CASSLGSLSYEQYF
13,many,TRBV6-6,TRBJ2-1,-,TGTGCCAGCAGTTACAGTCTTGGGAATGAGCAGTTCTTC,CASSYSLGNEQFF
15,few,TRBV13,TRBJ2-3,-,TGTGCCAGCACCGCGTGGGGCGAGGGCACAGATACGCAGTATTTT,CASTAWGEGTDTQYF
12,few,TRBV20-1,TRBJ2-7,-,TGCAGTGCTAGGTTTCCCCTAGGGGGGCAGTACTTC,CSARFPLGGQYF
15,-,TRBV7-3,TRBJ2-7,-,TGTGCCAGCAGCTTTTATCCAGCGAGTTTCTACGAGCAGTACTTC,CASSFYPASFYEQYF
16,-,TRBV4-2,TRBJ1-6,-,TGTGCCAGCAGCCAAGATCGTACGGGTTGGAGGTCACCCCTCCACTTT,CASSQDRTGWRSPLHF
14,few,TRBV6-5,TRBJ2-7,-,TGTGCCAGCAGTTACTTCCCGGGCCAGGGCGAGCAGTACTTC,CASSYFPGQGEQYF
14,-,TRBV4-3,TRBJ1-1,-,TGCGCCAGCAGCCAAGATTGGGGGAGCACTGAAGCTTTCTTT,CASSQDWGSTEAFF
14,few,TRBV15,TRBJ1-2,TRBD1,TGTGCCACCAGCAGCGACGACAGGGAGGATGGCTACACCTTC,CATSSDDREDGYTF
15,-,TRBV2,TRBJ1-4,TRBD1,TGTGCCAGCAGTCCCGAGGGGGCCAGGAATGAAAAACTGTTTTTT,CASSPEGARNEKLFF
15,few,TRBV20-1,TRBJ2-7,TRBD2,TGCAGTGCTAGAGGGGCGGGAGGAGGGTCCTACGAGCAGTACTTC,CSARGAGGGSYEQYF
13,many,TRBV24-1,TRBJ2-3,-,TGTGCCACCAGAGATGGGCTCACAGATACGCAGTATTTT,CATRDGLTDTQYF
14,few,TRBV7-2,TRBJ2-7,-,TGTGCCAGCAGCCAGATCCAGGACGACTACGAGCAGTACTTC,CASSQIQDDYEQYF
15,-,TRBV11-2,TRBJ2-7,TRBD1,TGTGCCAGCAGGAGCCGGGACAGGGCTTCCTACGAGCAGTACTTC,CASRSRDRASYEQYF
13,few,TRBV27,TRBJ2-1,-,TGTGCCAGCAGTTTAGGGGGGGCAAATGAGCAGTTCTTC,CASSLGGANEQFF
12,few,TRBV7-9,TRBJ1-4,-,TGTGCCAGCAGCTTGCCTTTGGAAAAACTGTTTTTT,CASSLPLEKLFF